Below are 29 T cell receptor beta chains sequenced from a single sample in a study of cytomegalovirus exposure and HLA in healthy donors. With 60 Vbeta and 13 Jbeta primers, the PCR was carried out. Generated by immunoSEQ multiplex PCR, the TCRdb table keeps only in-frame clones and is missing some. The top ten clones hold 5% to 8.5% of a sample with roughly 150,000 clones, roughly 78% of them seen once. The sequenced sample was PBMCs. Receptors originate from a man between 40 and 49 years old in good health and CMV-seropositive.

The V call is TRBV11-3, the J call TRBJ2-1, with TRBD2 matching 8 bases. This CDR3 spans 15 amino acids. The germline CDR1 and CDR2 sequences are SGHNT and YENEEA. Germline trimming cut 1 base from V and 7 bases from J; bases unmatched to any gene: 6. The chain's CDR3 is CASSLAGGLGNEQFF. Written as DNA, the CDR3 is TGTGCCAGCAGCTTAGCGGGAGGGCTAGGAAATGAGCAGTTCTTC.

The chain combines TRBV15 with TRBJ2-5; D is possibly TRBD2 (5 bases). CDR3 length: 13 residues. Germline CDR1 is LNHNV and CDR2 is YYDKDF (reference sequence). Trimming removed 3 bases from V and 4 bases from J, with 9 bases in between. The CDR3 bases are TGTGCCACCAGCAGGATGGGGAGAGAGACCCAGTACTTC. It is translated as CATSRMGRETQYF.

The CDR3 is CASSQSSVRGAEAFF. Here the CDR3 DNA reads TGTGCCAGCAGCCAATCTTCGGTCAGGGGCGCTGAAGCTTTCTTT. V is TRBV16 and J is TRBJ1-1; D may be TRBD1 (6 bases). V dropped 0 bases and J dropped 6 bases, with 14 bases sitting between them. The CDR3 length is 15 residues. Germline CDR1 is KGHSY and CDR2 is FQNENV.

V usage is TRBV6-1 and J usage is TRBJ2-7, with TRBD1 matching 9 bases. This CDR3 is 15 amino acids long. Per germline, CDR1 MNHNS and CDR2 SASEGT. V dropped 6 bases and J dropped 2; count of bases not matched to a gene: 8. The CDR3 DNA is TGTGCCAGCAGAGCCACAGGGGGCGCAACCTACGAGCAGTACTTC. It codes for CASRATGGATYEQYF.

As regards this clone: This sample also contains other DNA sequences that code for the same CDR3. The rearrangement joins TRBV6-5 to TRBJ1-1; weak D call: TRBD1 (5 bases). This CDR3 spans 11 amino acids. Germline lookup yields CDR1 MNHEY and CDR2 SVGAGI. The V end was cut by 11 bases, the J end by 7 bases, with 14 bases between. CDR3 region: CASSGWGEAFF. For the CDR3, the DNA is TGTGCCTCTTCAGGGTGGGGTGAAGCTTTCTTT.

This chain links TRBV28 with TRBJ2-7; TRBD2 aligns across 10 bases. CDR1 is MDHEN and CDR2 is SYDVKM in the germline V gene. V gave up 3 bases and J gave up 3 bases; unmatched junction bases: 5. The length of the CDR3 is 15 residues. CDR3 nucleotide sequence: TGTGCCAGCAGTTTCCAACTAGCGGGAAACTACGAGCAGTACTTC. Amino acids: CASSFQLAGNYEQYF.

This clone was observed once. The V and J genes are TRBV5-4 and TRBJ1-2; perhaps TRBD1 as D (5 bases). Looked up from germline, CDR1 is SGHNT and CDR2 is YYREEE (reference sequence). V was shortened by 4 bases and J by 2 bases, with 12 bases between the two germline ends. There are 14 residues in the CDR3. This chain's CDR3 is CASSVRVVNYGYTF. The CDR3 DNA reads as TGTGCCAGCAGCGTCAGGGTGGTGAACTATGGCTACACCTTC.

This chain's CDR3 is CAWSPDRNTEAFF. The CDR3 region has the DNA TGTGCCTGGAGTCCCGACAGGAACACTGAAGCTTTCTTT. V gene TRBV30 combines with J gene TRBJ1-1, with TRBD1 as a possible D gene (5 bases). This CDR3 region has 13 residues. The germline V and J ends were trimmed by 2 bases and 1 base, with 8 bases remaining between them. Germline CDR1 GTSNPN, CDR2 SVGIG (reference sequence).

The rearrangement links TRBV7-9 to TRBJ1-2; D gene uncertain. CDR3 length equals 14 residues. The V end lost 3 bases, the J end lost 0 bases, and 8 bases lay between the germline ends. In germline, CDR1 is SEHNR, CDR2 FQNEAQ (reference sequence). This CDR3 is CASSLGITNYGYTF. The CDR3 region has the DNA TGTGCCAGCAGCTTGGGCATTACTAACTATGGCTACACCTTC. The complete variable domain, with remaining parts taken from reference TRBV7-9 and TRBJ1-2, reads DTGVSQNPRHKITKRGQNVTFRCDPISEHNRLYWYRQTLGQGPEFLTYFQNEAQLEKSRLLSDRFSAERPKGSFSTLEIQRTEQGDSAMYLCASSLGITNYGYTFGSGTRLTVV.

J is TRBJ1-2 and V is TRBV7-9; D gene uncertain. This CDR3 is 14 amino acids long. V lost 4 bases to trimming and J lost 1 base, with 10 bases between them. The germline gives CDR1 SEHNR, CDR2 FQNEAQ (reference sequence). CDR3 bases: TGTGCCAGCAGCTCGGAGACCGGTAACTATGGCTACACCTTC. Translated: CASSSETGNYGYTF.

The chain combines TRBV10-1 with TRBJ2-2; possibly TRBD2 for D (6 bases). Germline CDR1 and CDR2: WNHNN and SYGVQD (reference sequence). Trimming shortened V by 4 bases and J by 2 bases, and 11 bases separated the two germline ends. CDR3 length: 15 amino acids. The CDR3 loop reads CASSGDGRNTGELFF. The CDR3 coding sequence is TGCGCCAGCAGTGGGGACGGGAGAAACACCGGGGAGCTGTTTTTT.

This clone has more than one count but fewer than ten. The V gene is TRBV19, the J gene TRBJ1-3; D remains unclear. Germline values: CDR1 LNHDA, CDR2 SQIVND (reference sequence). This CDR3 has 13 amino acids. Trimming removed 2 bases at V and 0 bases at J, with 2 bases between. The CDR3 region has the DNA TGTGCCAGTAGTATACGCTCTGGAAACACCATATATTTT. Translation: CASSIRSGNTIYF.

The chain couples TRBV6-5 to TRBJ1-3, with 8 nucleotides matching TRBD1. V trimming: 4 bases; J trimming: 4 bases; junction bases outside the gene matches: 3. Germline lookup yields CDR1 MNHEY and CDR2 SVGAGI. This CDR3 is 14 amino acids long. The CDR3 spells CASSSTGGGNTIYF. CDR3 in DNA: TGTGCCAGCAGTTCTACAGGGGGGGGAAACACCATATATTTT.

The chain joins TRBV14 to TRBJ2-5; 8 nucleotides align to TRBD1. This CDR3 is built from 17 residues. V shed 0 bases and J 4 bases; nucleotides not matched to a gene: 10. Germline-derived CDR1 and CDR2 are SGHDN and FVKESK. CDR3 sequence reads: CASSQDFRGQGGETQYF. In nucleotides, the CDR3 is TGTGCCAGCAGCCAAGATTTCCGAGGACAGGGTGGAGAGACCCAGTACTTC.

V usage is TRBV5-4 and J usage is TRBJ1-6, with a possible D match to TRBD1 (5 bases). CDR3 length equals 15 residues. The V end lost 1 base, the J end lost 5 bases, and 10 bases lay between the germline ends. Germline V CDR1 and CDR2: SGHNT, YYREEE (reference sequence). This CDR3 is CASSLSSGHNSPLHF. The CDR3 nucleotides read TGTGCCAGCAGCTTGAGTTCAGGGCATAATTCACCCCTCCACTTT.

CDR3 nucleotide sequence: TGTGCCAGCAGTCCGATGGGAGCGGGAGAATGGTACGAGCAGTACTTC. Its translation is CASSPMGAGEWYEQYF. The chain employs TRBV27 and TRBJ2-7; 8 positions agree with TRBD2. J was trimmed by 4 bases and V by 5 bases; bases with no gene match: 13. The CDR3 has 16 residues. Germline V gene lookup returns CDR1 MNHEY and CDR2 SMNVEV (reference sequence).

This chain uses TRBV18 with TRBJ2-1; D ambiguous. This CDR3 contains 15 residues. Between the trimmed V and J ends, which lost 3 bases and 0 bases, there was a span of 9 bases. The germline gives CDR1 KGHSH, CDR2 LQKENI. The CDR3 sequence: CASSPAHSSYNEQFF. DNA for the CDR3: TGTGCCAGCTCACCGGCTCACAGCTCCTACAATGAGCAGTTCTTC.

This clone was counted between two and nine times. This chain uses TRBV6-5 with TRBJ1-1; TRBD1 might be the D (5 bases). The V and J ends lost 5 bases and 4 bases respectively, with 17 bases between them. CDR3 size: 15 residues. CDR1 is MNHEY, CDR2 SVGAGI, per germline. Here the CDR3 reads CASSRGAVGLTEAFF. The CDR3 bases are TGTGCCAGCAGTCGCGGGGCAGTTGGGCTCACTGAAGCTTTCTTT.

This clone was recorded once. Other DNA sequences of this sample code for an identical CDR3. The CDR3 spells CASSLDRDTEAFF. CDR3 DNA sequence: TGTGCCAGCAGCCTAGACAGGGACACTGAAGCTTTCTTT. V gene TRBV11-1 combines with J gene TRBJ1-1, with TRBD1 matching over 7 bases. Germline V gives CDR1 SGHAT, CDR2 FQDESV (reference sequence). V lost 5 bases, J lost 3 bases, and 3 bases stayed unmatched. This CDR3 is built from 13 residues.

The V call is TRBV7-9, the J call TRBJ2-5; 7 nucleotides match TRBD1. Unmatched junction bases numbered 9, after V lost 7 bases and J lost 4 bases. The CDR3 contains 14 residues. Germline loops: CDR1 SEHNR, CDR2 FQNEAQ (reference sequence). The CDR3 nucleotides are TGTGCCAGCACCAAAGGGTCAGGGGGAGAGACCCAGTACTTC. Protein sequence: CASTKGSGGETQYF.

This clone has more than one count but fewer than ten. The CDR3 DNA reads as TGTGCCAGCAGTTCTGGACAGGGAGGCCCTTACAATGAGCAGTTCTTC. Translated, it gives CASSSGQGGPYNEQFF. This chain joins TRBV7-9 and TRBJ2-1; TRBD1 matches 8 bases. The CDR3 extends over 16 amino acids. The germline gives CDR1 SEHNR, CDR2 FQNEAQ (reference sequence). The V segment lost 6 bases and the J segment 4 bases; nucleotides outside the gene matches: 11.

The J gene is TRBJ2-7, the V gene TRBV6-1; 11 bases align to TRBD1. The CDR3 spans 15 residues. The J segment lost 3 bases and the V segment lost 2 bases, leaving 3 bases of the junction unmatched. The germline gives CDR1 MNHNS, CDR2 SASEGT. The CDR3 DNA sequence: TGTGCCAGCAGTGAACCGGGACAGGGGGTCTACGAGCAGTACTTC. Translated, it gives CASSEPGQGVYEQYF.

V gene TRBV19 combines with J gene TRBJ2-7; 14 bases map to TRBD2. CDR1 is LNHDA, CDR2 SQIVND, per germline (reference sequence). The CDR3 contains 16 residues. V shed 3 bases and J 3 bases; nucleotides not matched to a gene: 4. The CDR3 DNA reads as TGTGCCAGTAGTATCCCCGGGACTAGCGGGAGCTACGAGCAGTACTTC. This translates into CASSIPGTSGSYEQYF.

The CDR3, as DNA: TGTGCCAGCAATACTTACCCAGACATTCATCAGCCCCAGCATTTT. Its protein product is CASNTYPDIHQPQHF. The chain couples TRBV28 to TRBJ1-5; D unclear. Trimming shortened V by 7 bases and J by 5 bases, and 18 bases separated the two germline ends. Germline assignment: CDR1 MDHEN and CDR2 SYDVKM. This CDR3 region has 15 residues. The full variable domain, with the rest looked up from reference TRBV28 and TRBJ1-5, is DVKVTQSSRYLVKRTGEKVFLECVQDMDHENMFWYRQDPGLGLRLIYFSYDVKMKEKGDIPEGYSVSREKKERFSLILESASTNQTSMYLCASNTYPDIHQPQHFGDGTRLSIL.

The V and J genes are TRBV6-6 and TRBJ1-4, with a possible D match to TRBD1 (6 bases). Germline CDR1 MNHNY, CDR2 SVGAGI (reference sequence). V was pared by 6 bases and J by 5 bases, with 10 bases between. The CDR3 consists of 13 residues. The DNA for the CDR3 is TGTGCCAGCAGCCTACAGGGAAATGAAAAACTGTTTTTT. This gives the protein CASSLQGNEKLFF.

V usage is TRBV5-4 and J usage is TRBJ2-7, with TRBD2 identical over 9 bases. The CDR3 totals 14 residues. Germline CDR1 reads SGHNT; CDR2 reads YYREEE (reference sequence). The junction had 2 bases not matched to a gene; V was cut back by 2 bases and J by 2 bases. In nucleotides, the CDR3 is TGTGCCAGCAGCTTTAGCGGGAGTCCCTACGAGCAGTACTTC. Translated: CASSFSGSPYEQYF.

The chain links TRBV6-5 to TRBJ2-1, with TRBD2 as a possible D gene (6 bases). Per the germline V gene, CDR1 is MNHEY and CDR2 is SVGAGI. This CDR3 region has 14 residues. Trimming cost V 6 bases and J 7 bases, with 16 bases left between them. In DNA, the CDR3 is TGTGCCAGCAGCCCCCGGGACTTAGAGAATGAGCAGTTCTTC. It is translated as CASSPRDLENEQFF.

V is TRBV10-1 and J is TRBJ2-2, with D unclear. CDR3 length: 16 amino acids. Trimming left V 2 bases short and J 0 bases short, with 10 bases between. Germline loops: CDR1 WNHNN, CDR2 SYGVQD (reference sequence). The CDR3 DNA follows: TGCGCCAGCAGTGAGACCGGGTTCGCGAACACCGGGGAGCTGTTTTTT. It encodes CASSETGFANTGELFF.

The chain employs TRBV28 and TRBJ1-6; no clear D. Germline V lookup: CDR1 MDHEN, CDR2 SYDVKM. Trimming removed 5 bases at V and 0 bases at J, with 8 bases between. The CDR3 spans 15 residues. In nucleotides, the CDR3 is TGTGCCAGCAGTGAGGCAAGCTCCTATAATTCACCCCTCCACTTT. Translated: CASSEASSYNSPLHF.